The entry that follows covers one T cell receptor beta chain sequence. The antigen is unknown. The data were obtained in a study of OX40 agonist ivuxolimab in advanced cancers. Prior autoimmune disease or systemic immunosuppression barred patients. Study results and caveats: The CD4+ and CD8+ T cells in the blood had expanded clonally by week 6 at 0.1 to 3.0 mg/kg. People who partly responded at 0.1-3.0 mg/kg had some of the least clonal expansion seen.

Sequencing was performed with immunoSEQ multiplex PCR; in TCRdb, only in-frame clones are kept and a portion is missing. Of 65,000 to 75,000 clones listed, about 84% are singletons. V shed 7 bases and J shed 4 bases, with 14 bases lying between them. CDR1 and CDR2 from the germline V gene are MNHEY and SVGAGI. The CDR3 contains 14 residues. This specimen consisted of CD4+ or CD8+ T cells sorted from blood, obtained in a trial of the OX40 agonist ivuxolimab. The origin of this receptor is an adult with an advanced solid tumor such as melanoma, head and neck, liver or kidney cancer. V is TRBV6-5 and J is TRBJ1-3; D perhaps matches TRBD1 (6 bases). CDR3 nucleotide sequence: TGTGCCAGCAAAAGGGGACAACGGGGAAACACCATATATTTT. The encoded protein is CASKRGQRGNTIYF.